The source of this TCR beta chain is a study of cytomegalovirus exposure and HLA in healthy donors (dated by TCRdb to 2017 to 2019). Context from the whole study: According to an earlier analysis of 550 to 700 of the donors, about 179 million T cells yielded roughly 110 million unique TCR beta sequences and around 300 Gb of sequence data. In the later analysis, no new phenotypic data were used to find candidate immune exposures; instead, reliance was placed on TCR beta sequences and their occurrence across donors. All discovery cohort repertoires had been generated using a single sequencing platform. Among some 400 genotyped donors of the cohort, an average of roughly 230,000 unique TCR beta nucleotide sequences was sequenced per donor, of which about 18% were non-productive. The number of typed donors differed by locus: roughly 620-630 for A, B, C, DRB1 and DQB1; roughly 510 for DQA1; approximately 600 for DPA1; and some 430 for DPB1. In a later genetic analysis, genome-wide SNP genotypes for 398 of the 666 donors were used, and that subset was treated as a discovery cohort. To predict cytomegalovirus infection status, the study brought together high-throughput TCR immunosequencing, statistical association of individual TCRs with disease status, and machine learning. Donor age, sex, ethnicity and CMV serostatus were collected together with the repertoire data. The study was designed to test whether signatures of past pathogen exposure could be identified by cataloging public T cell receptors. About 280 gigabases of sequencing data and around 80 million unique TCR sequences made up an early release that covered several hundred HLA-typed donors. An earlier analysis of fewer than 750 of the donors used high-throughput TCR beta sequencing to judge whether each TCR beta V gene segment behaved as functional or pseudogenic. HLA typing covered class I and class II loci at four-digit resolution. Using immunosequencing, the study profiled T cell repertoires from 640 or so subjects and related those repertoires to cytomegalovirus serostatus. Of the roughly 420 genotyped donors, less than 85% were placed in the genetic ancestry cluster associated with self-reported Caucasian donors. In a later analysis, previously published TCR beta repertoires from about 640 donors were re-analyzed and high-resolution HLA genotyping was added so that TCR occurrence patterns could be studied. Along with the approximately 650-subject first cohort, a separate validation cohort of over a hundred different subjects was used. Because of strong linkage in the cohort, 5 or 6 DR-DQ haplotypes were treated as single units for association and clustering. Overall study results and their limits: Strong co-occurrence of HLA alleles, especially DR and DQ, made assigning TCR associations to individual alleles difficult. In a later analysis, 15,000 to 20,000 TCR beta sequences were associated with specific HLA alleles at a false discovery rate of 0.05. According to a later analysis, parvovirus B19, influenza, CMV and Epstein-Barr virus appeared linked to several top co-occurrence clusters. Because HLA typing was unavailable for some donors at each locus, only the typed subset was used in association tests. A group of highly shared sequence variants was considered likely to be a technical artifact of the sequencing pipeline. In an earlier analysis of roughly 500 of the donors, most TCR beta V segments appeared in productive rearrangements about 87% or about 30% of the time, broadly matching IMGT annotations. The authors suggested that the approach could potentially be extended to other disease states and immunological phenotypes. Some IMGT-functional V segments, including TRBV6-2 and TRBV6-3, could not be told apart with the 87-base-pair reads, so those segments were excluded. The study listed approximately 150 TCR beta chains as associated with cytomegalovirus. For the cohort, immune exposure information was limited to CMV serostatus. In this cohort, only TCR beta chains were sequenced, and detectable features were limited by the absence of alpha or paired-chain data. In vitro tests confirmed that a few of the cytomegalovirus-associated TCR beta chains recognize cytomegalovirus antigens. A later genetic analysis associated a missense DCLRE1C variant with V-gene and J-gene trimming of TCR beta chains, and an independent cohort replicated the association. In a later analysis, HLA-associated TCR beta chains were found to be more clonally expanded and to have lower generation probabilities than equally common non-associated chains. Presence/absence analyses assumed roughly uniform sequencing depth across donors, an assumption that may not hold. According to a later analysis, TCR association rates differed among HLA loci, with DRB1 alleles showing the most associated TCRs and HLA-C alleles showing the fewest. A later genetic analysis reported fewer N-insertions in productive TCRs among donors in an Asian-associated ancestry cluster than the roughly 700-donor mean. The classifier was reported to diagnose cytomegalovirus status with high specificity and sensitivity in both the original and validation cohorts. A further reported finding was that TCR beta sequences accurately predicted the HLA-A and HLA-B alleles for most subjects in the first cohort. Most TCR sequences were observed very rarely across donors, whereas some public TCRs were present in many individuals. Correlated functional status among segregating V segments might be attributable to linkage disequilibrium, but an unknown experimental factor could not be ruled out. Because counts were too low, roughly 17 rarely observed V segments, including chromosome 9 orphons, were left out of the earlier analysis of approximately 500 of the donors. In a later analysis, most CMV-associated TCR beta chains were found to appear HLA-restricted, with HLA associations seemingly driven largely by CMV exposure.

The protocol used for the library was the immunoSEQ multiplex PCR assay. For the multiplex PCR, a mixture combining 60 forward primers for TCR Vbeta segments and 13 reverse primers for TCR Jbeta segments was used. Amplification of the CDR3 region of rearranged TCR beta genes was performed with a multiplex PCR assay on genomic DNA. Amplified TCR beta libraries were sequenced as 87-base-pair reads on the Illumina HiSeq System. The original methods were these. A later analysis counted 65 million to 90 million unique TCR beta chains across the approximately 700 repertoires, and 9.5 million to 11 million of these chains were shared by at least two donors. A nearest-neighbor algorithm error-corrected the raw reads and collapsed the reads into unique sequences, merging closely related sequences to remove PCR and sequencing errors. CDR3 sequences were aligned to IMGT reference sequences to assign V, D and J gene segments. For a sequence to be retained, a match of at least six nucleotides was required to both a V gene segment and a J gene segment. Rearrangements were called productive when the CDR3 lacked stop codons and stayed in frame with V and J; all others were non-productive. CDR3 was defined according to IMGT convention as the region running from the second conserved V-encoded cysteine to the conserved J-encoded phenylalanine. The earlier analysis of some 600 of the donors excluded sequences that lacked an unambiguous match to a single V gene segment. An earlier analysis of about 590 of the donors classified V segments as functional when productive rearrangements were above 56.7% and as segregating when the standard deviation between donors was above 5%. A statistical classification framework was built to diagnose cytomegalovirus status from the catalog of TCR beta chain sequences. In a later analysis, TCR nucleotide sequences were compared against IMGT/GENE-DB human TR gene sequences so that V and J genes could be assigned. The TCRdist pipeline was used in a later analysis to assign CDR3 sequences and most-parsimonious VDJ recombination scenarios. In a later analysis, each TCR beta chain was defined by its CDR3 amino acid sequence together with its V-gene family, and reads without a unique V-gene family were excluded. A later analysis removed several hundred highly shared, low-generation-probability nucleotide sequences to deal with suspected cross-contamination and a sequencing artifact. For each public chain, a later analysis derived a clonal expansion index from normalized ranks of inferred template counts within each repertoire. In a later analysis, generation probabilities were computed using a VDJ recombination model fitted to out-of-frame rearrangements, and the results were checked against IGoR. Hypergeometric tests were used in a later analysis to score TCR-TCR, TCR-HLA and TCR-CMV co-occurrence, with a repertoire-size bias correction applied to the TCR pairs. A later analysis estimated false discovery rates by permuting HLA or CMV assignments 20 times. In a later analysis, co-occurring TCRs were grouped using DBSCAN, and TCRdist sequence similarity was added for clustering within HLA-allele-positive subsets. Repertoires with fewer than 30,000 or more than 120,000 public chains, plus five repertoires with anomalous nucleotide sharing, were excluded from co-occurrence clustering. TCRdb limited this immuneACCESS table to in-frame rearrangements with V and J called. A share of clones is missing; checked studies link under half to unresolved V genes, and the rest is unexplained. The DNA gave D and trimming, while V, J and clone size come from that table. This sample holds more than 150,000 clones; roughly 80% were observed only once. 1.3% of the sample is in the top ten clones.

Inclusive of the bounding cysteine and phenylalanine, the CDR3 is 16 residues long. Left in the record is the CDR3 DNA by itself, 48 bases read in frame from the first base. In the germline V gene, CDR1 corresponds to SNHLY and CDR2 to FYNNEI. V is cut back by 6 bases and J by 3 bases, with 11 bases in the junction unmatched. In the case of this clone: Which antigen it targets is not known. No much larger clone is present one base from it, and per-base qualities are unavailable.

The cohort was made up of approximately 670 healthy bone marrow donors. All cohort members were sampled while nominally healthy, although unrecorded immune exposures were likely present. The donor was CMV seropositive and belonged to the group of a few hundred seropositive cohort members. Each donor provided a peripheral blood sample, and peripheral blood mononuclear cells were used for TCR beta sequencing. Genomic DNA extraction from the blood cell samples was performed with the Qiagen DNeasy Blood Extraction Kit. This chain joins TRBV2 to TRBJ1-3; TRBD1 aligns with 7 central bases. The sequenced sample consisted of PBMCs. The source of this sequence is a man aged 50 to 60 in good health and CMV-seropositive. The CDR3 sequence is CASRETTGSIGNTIYF. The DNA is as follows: TGTGCCAGCAGAGAAACGACAGGGAGCATTGGAAACACCATATATTTT.